The 23 T cell receptor beta chains below all came from one sample that was sequenced in a study of radiotherapy plus CTLA-4 blockade in lung cancer. Data came from immunoSEQ multiplex PCR; TCRdb stores just in-frame clones and leaves some out. The table has tens of thousands of clones, around 79% seen once. Sequences were derived from peripheral blood, sampled from a patient treated with radiotherapy plus ipilimumab. These receptors originate from a human donor with non-small cell lung cancer who had a partial response to radiotherapy plus ipilimumab. Some clones in this sample may be carry-over from other donors' samples.

V is TRBV2 and J is TRBJ2-1; 8 bases align to TRBD2. From germline, CDR1 is SNHLY and CDR2 FYNNEI. This CDR3 contains 15 residues. V gave up 3 bases and J gave up 3 bases; unmatched junction bases: 4. Written as DNA, the CDR3 is TGTGCCAGCAGTGACTCCGGGGGGGACTACAATGAGCAGTTCTTC. It specifies CASSDSGGDYNEQFF.

A single count supports this clone. V usage is TRBV27 and J usage is TRBJ1-5; D remains ambiguous. The germline V gene has CDR1 MNHEY and CDR2 SMNVEV (reference sequence). This CDR3 is 18 amino acids long. Trimming cost V 5 bases and J 4 bases, with 24 bases left between them. The CDR3 DNA reads as TGTGCCAGCAGTCCCGGTAGTGGCAGAACCAGGCCAAATCAGCCCCAGCATTTT. This translates into CASSPGSGRTRPNQPQHF.

J is TRBJ2-7 and V is TRBV5-1; 8 nucleotides agree with TRBD1. Per the germline V gene, CDR1 is SGHRS and CDR2 is YFSETQ. J gave up 2 bases and V 4 bases, and 8 bases lay outside the gene matches. The CDR3 consists of 15 residues. This chain's CDR3 is CASSPRTGKTYEQYF. For the CDR3, the DNA is TGCGCCAGCAGCCCCCGGACAGGGAAGACCTACGAGCAGTACTTC.

The J gene is TRBJ1-5, the V gene TRBV19; no reliable D call. The CDR3 length is 14 residues. Per germline, CDR1 LNHDA and CDR2 SQIVND (reference sequence). Deletions cut 6 bases from V and 3 bases from J, with 12 bases between. The CDR3 region is CASRPEEINQPQHF. The DNA of the CDR3 is TGTGCCAGTAGACCCGAGGAAATCAATCAGCCCCAGCATTTT.

This chain uses TRBV19 with TRBJ2-7; maybe TRBD2 (5 bases). Looked up from germline, CDR1 is LNHDA and CDR2 is SQIVND (reference sequence). This CDR3 is built from 12 residues. The V end was cut by 1 base, the J end by 12 bases, with 13 bases between. The CDR3 region has the DNA TGTGCCAGTAGTATAGTTCCGGACTGCGGGTACTTC. Translated: CASSIVPDCGYF.

A few counts support this clone. This chain uses TRBV18 with TRBJ2-2, with 7 bases aligning to TRBD2. Losses at the gene ends were 0 bases for V and 2 bases for J; bases not matched to a gene: 9. The CDR3 has 18 amino acids. Germline loops: CDR1 KGHSH, CDR2 LQKENI. The CDR3 DNA follows: TGTGCCAGCTCACCACCGTTGGGAGCGGGAAGTAACACCGGGGAGCTGTTTTTT. Residues: CASSPPLGAGSNTGELFF.

The genes are TRBV19 and TRBJ2-4; 11 nucleotides agree with TRBD2. This CDR3 comprises 18 residues. Germline V gene sequence: CDR1 LNHDA, CDR2 SQIVND (reference sequence). V was pared by 3 bases and J by 3 bases, with 10 bases of the junction left unmatched. CDR3 sequence (DNA): TGTGCCAGTAGTATCTCCGCCCTAGCGGGGGGCCTCAAAAACATTCAGTACTTC. This encodes CASSISALAGGLKNIQYF. Full variable domain (outside the CDR3, taken from reference TRBV19 and TRBJ2-4): DGGITQSPKYLFRKEGQNVTLSCEQNLNHDAMYWYRQDPGQGLRLIYYSQIVNDFQKGDIAEGYSVSREKKESFPLTVTSAQKNPTAFYLCASSISALAGGLKNIQYFGAGTRLSVL.

The CDR3 coding sequence is TGTGCCAGTAGTTCTAGCAGAGCTATACAAGAGACCCAGTACTTC. It encodes CASSSSRAIQETQYF. The V and J genes are TRBV19 and TRBJ2-5; the D gene is possibly TRBD2 (5 bases). The CDR3 spans 15 residues. V was clipped by 5 bases and J by 2 bases, with 15 bases between them. The germline V gene has CDR1 LNHDA and CDR2 SQIVND (reference sequence).

This clone appeared once. J is TRBJ1-2 and V is TRBV7-9; possible D gene TRBD1, 6 bases. This CDR3 is built from 14 residues. Trimming removed 4 bases from V and 4 bases from J, with 13 bases in between. Germline V CDR1 and CDR2: SEHNR, FQNEAQ (reference sequence). CDR3 loop: CASSSTGTTYGYTF. The CDR3 nucleotides are TGTGCCAGCAGCTCAACCGGGACAACCTATGGCTACACCTTC.

The V gene is TRBV11-2, the J gene TRBJ1-1; no definite D call. The CDR3 totals 14 residues. V was clipped by 2 bases and J by 4 bases, with 11 bases between them. CDR1 is SGHAT, CDR2 FQNNGV, per germline. CDR3 bases: TGTGCCAGCAGCTTATCGGGATCGGTCACTGAAGCTTTCTTT. Translating gives CASSLSGSVTEAFF.

Written as DNA, the CDR3 is TGTGCCAGCAGCTTAGCGGGGGGGCGGGTGACCCAGTACTTC. Translated: CASSLAGGRVTQYF. The genes are TRBV7-8 and TRBJ2-5, with D perhaps matching TRBD2 (7 bases). There are 14 residues in the CDR3. V lost 0 bases and J lost 7, with 12 bases in between. The V gene's germline CDR1 is SGHVS and CDR2 FQNEAQ.

V usage is TRBV18 and J usage is TRBJ2-5; the D gene is possibly TRBD2 (6 bases). V lost 1 base and J lost 5, with 11 bases in between. Germline CDR1 reads KGHSH; CDR2 reads LQKENI. The CDR3 totals 14 residues. The CDR3 nucleotides read TGTGCCAGCTCACCACTCTCCGGGGGTGAGACCCAGTACTTC. This gives the protein CASSPLSGGETQYF.

J is TRBJ1-6 and V is TRBV7-2; 7 positions agree with TRBD1. CDR1 SGHTA and CDR2 FQGNSA come from the germline V gene. J was trimmed by 9 bases and V by 4 bases; bases with no gene match: 3. CDR3 length equals 13 residues. The CDR3 reads CASSSGQFSPLHF. In DNA form, the CDR3 reads TGTGCCAGCAGCTCGGGACAGTTTTCACCCCTCCACTTT.

This chain links TRBV6-5 with TRBJ1-1; D not resolved. V gave up 7 bases and J gave up 6 bases, with 15 bases separating them. Germline CDR1 reads MNHEY; CDR2 reads SVGAGI. The CDR3 sequence is 13 residues long. Here the CDR3 reads CASIGTSDSEAFF. The CDR3 coding sequence is TGTGCCAGCATCGGTACTTCAGACTCTGAAGCTTTCTTT.

This chain joins TRBV14 and TRBJ2-7; D is possibly TRBD2 (5 bases). V was clipped by 0 bases and J by 6 bases, with 9 bases between them. In germline, CDR1 is SGHDN, CDR2 FVKESK. This CDR3 spans 13 amino acids. Written as DNA, the CDR3 is TGTGCCAGCAGCCAAGATCTCGGGGTCGAGCAGTACTTC. It specifies CASSQDLGVEQYF.

This rearrangement joins TRBV7-9 to TRBJ2-5; D call uncertain. Germline CDR1 and CDR2: SEHNR and FQNEAQ (reference sequence). This CDR3 is 12 amino acids long. V lost 5 bases, J lost 0 bases, and 4 bases lay in between. The CDR3 bases are TGTGCCAGCAGCGCGTACCAAGAGACCCAGTACTTC. Translation: CASSAYQETQYF.

The chain is built from TRBV2 and TRBJ1-1; D ambiguous. V lost 7 bases, J lost 4 bases, and 13 bases lay in between. The CDR3 runs 13 residues. Germline V lookup: CDR1 SNHLY, CDR2 FYNNEI. The CDR3 coding sequence is TGTGCCAGCATAAGTCTTCGGGTCACTGAAGCTTTCTTT. Protein: CASISLRVTEAFF. Drawing the rest from reference TRBV2 and TRBJ1-1, the complete variable domain is EPEVTQTPSHQVTQMGQEVILRCVPISNHLYFYWYRQILGQKVEFLVSFYNNEISEKSEIFDDQFSVERPDGSNFTLKIRSTKLEDSAMYFCASISLRVTEAFFGQGTRLTVV.

The chain employs TRBV5-1 and TRBJ2-3, with 7 bases that match TRBD2. CDR1 is SGHRS, CDR2 YFSETQ, per germline. The CDR3 is made up of 14 amino acids. The V segment lost 4 bases and the J segment 1 base; nucleotides outside the gene matches: 3. This CDR3 reads CASSGGRGTDTQYF. CDR3 bases: TGCGCCAGCAGCGGGGGGAGGGGCACAGATACGCAGTATTTT.

The chain employs TRBV27 and TRBJ2-5, with D uncertain. Germline CDR1 MNHEY, CDR2 SMNVEV (reference sequence). Trimming shortened V by 6 bases and J by 3 bases, and 17 bases separated the two germline ends. CDR3 length equals 15 residues. CDR3 region: CASSRLGSRKETQYF. Written as DNA, the CDR3 is TGTGCCAGCAGCCGGCTTGGATCCAGGAAAGAGACCCAGTACTTC.

Regarding this clone: Relative to the germline gene, one junction end is altered; a read error may explain this. The sample has other DNA sequences that encode this CDR3 too. The V and J genes are TRBV25-1 and TRBJ2-5; weak D call: TRBD1 (6 bases). CDR1 MGHDK and CDR2 SYGVNS come from the germline V gene. This CDR3 is built from 13 residues. CDR3 sequence: CASSARGTETQYF. DNA of the CDR3: TGCGCCAGCTCCGCCAGGGGCACGGAGACCCAGTACTTC. The variable domain in full, with the rest retrieved from reference TRBV25-1 and TRBJ2-5, is EADIYQTPRYLVIGTGKKITLECSQTMGHDKMYWYQQDPGMELHLIHYSYGVNSTEKGDLSSESTVSRIRTEHFPLTLESARPSHTSQYLCASSARGTETQYFGPGTRLLVL.

This clone appeared once. The J gene is TRBJ2-5, the V gene TRBV7-2; D may be TRBD2 (6 bases). This CDR3 comprises 13 residues. The germline V and J ends were trimmed by 5 bases and 3 bases, with 10 bases remaining between them. The germline V gene has CDR1 SGHTA and CDR2 FQGNSA. DNA of the CDR3: TGTGCCAGCAGCCTGACTAGGAAAGAGACCCAGTACTTC. As protein: CASSLTRKETQYF.

This chain uses TRBV25-1 with TRBJ1-6, with D perhaps matching TRBD1 (5 bases). The V and J ends lost 5 bases and 14 bases respectively, with 19 bases between them. Germline V CDR1 and CDR2: MGHDK, SYGVNS. The CDR3 spans 14 residues. The CDR3 DNA follows: TGTGCCAGCAGTTCTTGGGGCTCCGGTTCGGCCCTCCACTTT. Protein: CASSSWGSGSALHF. The whole variable domain, remainder taken from reference TRBV25-1 and TRBJ1-6, is EADIYQTPRYLVIGTGKKITLECSQTMGHDKMYWYQQDPGMELHLIHYSYGVNSTEKGDLSSESTVSRIRTEHFPLTLESARPSHTSQYLCASSSWGSGSALHFGNGTRLTVT.

The chain links TRBV7-2 to TRBJ2-1; 8 nucleotides match TRBD2. CDR1 is SGHTA and CDR2 is FQGNSA in the germline V gene. V was clipped by 6 bases and J by 8 bases; unmatched bases: 12. This CDR3 comprises 15 residues. Here the CDR3 DNA reads TGTGCCAGCAGGCCACCGGGACTAGGCTGGGATGAGCAGTTCTTC. Its translation: CASRPPGLGWDEQFF.